Listed here are 26 T cell receptor beta chains from one sample, sequenced in a study of PD-L1 blockade in urothelial cancer. Assay: immunoSEQ multiplex PCR; the TCRdb copy retains only in-frame clones and omits some. The profile shows about 51,000 clones, around 87% of them singletons. Material: PBMCs, obtained around atezolizumab (anti-PD-L1) treatment. Receptor source: a man between 60 and 75 years old with urothelial cancer.

The CDR3 coding sequence is TGTGCCACCGGGACAGGGAAGAATCAGCCCCAGCATTTT. Amino acid sequence: CATGTGKNQPQHF. The chain is built from TRBV10-3 and TRBJ1-5; 9 bases are a match to TRBD1. The CDR3 totals 13 residues. Germline V gives CDR1 ENHRY, CDR2 SYGVKD. V lost 10 bases, J lost 4 bases, and 5 bases stayed unmatched.

The rearrangement joins TRBV5-1 to TRBJ2-1; 8 bases match TRBD1. The CDR3 is made up of 16 amino acids. V lost 3 bases and J lost 5; bases outside the gene matches: 10. Germline V gene lookup returns CDR1 SGHRS and CDR2 YFSETQ. CDR3 DNA: TGCGCCAGCAGCTACCTCGGACAGGGAACGGACAATGAGCAGTTCTTC. Residues: CASSYLGQGTDNEQFF.

The genes are TRBV9 and TRBJ2-2; 9 positions agree with TRBD2. The CDR3 is 16 residues long. The germline V gene encodes CDR1 SGDLS and CDR2 YYNGEE. V trimming: 4 bases; J trimming: 4 bases; junction bases outside the gene matches: 8. CDR3 amino acids: CASSPLGGGATGELFF. The CDR3 nucleotides are TGTGCCAGCAGCCCCCTTGGCGGGGGGGCCACCGGGGAGCTGTTTTTT.

The CDR3 here is CASTMLASNTGELFF. CDR3 DNA sequence: TGCGCCAGCACAATGCTAGCGAGCAACACCGGGGAGCTGTTTTTT. The rearrangement links TRBV5-1 to TRBJ2-2; D possibly corresponds to TRBD2 (6 bases). V was trimmed by 6 bases and J by 2 bases, leaving 14 bases between them. In germline, CDR1 is SGHRS, CDR2 YFSETQ. The CDR3 totals 15 residues. Together with reference TRBV5-1 and TRBJ2-2, the CDR3 gives the full variable domain: KAGVTQTPRYLIKTRGQQVTLSCSPISGHRSVSWYQQTPGQGLQFLFEYFSETQRNKGNFPGRFSGRQFSNSRSEMNVSTLELGDSALYLCASTMLASNTGELFFGEGSRLTVL.

J is TRBJ2-3 and V is TRBV6-6, with 10 bases fitting TRBD2. There are 14 residues in the CDR3. The junction had 5 bases not matched to a gene; V was cut back by 6 bases and J by 5 bases. The germline gives CDR1 MNHNY, CDR2 SVGAGI (reference sequence). CDR3 amino acids: CASSIAGGIDTQYF. The CDR3 DNA reads as TGTGCCAGCAGCATAGCGGGGGGTATAGATACGCAGTATTTT.

The chain has TRBV7-2 and TRBJ2-1, with D possibly matching TRBD2 (6 bases). V lost 5 bases to trimming and J lost 8 bases, with 19 bases between them. The length of the CDR3 is 15 residues. Germline lookup yields CDR1 SGHTA and CDR2 FQGNSA. Here the CDR3 reads CASSPVWSGVDEQFF. CDR3 DNA sequence: TGTGCCAGCAGCCCCGTGTGGTCGGGGGTCGATGAGCAGTTCTTC. The whole variable domain, remainder taken from reference TRBV7-2 and TRBJ2-1, is GAGVSQSPSNKVTEKGKDVELRCDPISGHTALYWYRQSLGQGLEFLIYFQGNSAPDKSGLPSDRFSAERTGGSVSTLTIQRTQQEDSAVYLCASSPVWSGVDEQFFGPGTRLTVL.

The chain employs TRBV27 and TRBJ2-1; 8 nucleotides align to TRBD1. There are 17 residues in the CDR3. The trim removed 5 bases at V and 4 bases at J, leaving 13 bases unmatched. The germline V gene has CDR1 MNHEY and CDR2 SMNVEV (reference sequence). In nucleotides, the CDR3 is TGTGCCAGCAGTCCCCCCTCTTTAGGACAGGGATACAATGAGCAGTTCTTC. This codes for CASSPPSLGQGYNEQFF.

The gene calls are TRBV6-6 and TRBJ2-1; the D is unclear. Between the trimmed V and J ends, which lost 4 bases and 7 bases, there was a span of 17 bases. Germline lookup yields CDR1 MNHNY and CDR2 SVGAGI (reference sequence). The CDR3 has 15 residues. The CDR3, as DNA: TGTGCCAGCAGTTTCGTAGCCGCCGAGAGGAATGAGCAGTTCTTC. It codes for CASSFVAAERNEQFF.

The V call is TRBV2, the J call TRBJ1-2; 7 bases are shared with TRBD1. CDR3 length: 14 amino acids. Germline V gene sequence: CDR1 SNHLY, CDR2 FYNNEI. V was clipped by 5 bases and J by 3 bases; unmatched bases: 6. The CDR3 spells CASSYRGRDYGYTF. The CDR3 DNA reads TGTGCCAGCAGTTACAGGGGTAGGGACTATGGCTACACCTTC. Using reference TRBV2 and TRBJ1-2 for the parts outside the CDR3, the full variable domain is EPEVTQTPSHQVTQMGQEVILRCVPISNHLYFYWYRQILGQKVEFLVSFYNNEISEKSEIFDDQFSVERPDGSNFTLKIRSTKLEDSAMYFCASSYRGRDYGYTFGSGTRLTVV.

This chain uses TRBV19 with TRBJ2-2; 7 positions match TRBD2. V shed 3 bases and J 4 bases; nucleotides not matched to a gene: 5. This CDR3 has 15 amino acids. Per the germline V gene, CDR1 is LNHDA and CDR2 is SQIVND (reference sequence). CDR3 sequence reads: CASSIGGGPTGELFF. CDR3 coding DNA: TGTGCCAGTAGTATTGGCGGGGGTCCCACCGGGGAGCTGTTTTTT. The whole variable domain, remainder taken from reference TRBV19 and TRBJ2-2, is DGGITQSPKYLFRKEGQNVTLSCEQNLNHDAMYWYRQDPGQGLRLIYYSQIVNDFQKGDIAEGYSVSREKKESFPLTVTSAQKNPTAFYLCASSIGGGPTGELFFGEGSRLTVL.

This rearrangement joins TRBV7-9 to TRBJ1-2; D unresolved. Germline V lookup: CDR1 SEHNR, CDR2 FQNEAQ (reference sequence). This CDR3 contains 13 residues. Trimming removed 3 bases from V and 3 bases from J, with 8 bases in between. The CDR3 loop reads CASSFWGDYGYTF. For the CDR3, the DNA is TGTGCCAGCAGCTTCTGGGGAGACTATGGCTACACCTTC.

The rearrangement links TRBV5-1 to TRBJ2-3; 9 bases match TRBD2. CDR1 is SGHRS and CDR2 is YFSETQ in the germline V gene. This CDR3 has 15 amino acids. J lost 6 bases, V lost 0 bases, and 5 bases had no gene match. CDR3 loop: CASSLELAGPDTQYF. In nucleotides, the CDR3 is TGCGCCAGCAGCTTGGAACTAGCGGGCCCTGATACGCAGTATTTT. Filled out from reference TRBV5-1 and TRBJ2-3, the complete variable domain reads KAGVTQTPRYLIKTRGQQVTLSCSPISGHRSVSWYQQTPGQGLQFLFEYFSETQRNKGNFPGRFSGRQFSNSRSEMNVSTLELGDSALYLCASSLELAGPDTQYFGPGTRLTVL.

This CDR3 reads CASSPSYGGRPNTGELFF. For the CDR3, the DNA is TGTGCCAGCAGCCCCTCCTACGGGGGGAGGCCGAACACCGGGGAGCTGTTTTTT. The chain is built from TRBV11-1 and TRBJ2-2, with TRBD2 matching 7 bases. Germline loops: CDR1 SGHAT, CDR2 FQDESV (reference sequence). The CDR3 loop spans 18 amino acids. V gave up 5 bases and J gave up 0 bases; unmatched junction bases: 12.

CDR3 in DNA: TGTGCCAGCAGTTACGGACTCCCGAACACCGGGGAGCTGTTTTTT. Protein product: CASSYGLPNTGELFF. The chain employs TRBV6-5 and TRBJ2-2; possibly TRBD2 for D (5 bases). CDR3 length: 15 residues. CDR1 MNHEY and CDR2 SVGAGI come from the germline V gene. V was clipped by 2 bases and J by 0 bases, with 7 bases between them.

This chain joins TRBV7-2 and TRBJ2-7; TRBD2 agrees at 10 bases. The length of the CDR3 is 14 residues. Germline V gene data show CDR1 as SGHTA and CDR2 as FQGNSA. The trim removed 5 bases at V and 2 bases at J, leaving 3 bases unmatched. CDR3 nucleotide sequence: TGTGCCAGCAGCCGGACTAGCGGACCCTACGAGCAGTACTTC. This sequence encodes CASSRTSGPYEQYF.

This chain uses TRBV14 with TRBJ2-5; D might be TRBD1 (5 bases). Trimming left V 4 bases short and J 0 bases short, with 15 bases between. The CDR3 has 16 amino acids. From germline, CDR1 is SGHDN and CDR2 FVKESK. CDR3 region: CASSRVDRAYQETQYF. DNA of the CDR3: TGTGCCAGCAGCCGCGTCGACAGAGCGTACCAAGAGACCCAGTACTTC.

The chain couples TRBV28 to TRBJ2-1; a possible D gene is TRBD1 (5 bases). CDR1 MDHEN and CDR2 SYDVKM come from the germline V gene. The CDR3 extends over 12 amino acids. V lost 10 bases, J lost 6 bases, and 13 bases lay in between. Written as DNA, the CDR3 is TGTGCCATCGGACAAATGGCCAATGAGCAGTTCTTC. As protein: CAIGQMANEQFF. The variable domain in full, with the rest retrieved from reference TRBV28 and TRBJ2-1, is DVKVTQSSRYLVKRTGEKVFLECVQDMDHENMFWYRQDPGLGLRLIYFSYDVKMKEKGDIPEGYSVSREKKERFSLILESASTNQTSMYLCAIGQMANEQFFGPGTRLTVL.

The chain is built from TRBV19 and TRBJ1-4; 7 bases line up with TRBD1. Trimming took 7 bases from V and 5 from J; bases not matched to a gene: 7. This CDR3 spans 14 amino acids. CDR1 LNHDA and CDR2 SQIVND come from the germline V gene (reference sequence). The CDR3 reads CASTLGGGNEKLFF. Here the CDR3 DNA reads TGTGCCAGTACCCTAGGAGGGGGCAATGAAAAACTGTTTTTT.

The chain recombines TRBV28 with TRBJ1-1, with TRBD1 matching over 7 bases. Germline-derived CDR1 and CDR2 are MDHEN and SYDVKM. V dropped 7 bases and J dropped 4; count of bases not matched to a gene: 9. The CDR3 loop spans 14 amino acids. In DNA, the CDR3 is TGTGCCAGCAAGAAAGGGGGCCAGAGCACTGAAGCTTTCTTT. The encoded protein is CASKKGGQSTEAFF. The whole variable domain, remainder taken from reference TRBV28 and TRBJ1-1, is DVKVTQSSRYLVKRTGEKVFLECVQDMDHENMFWYRQDPGLGLRLIYFSYDVKMKEKGDIPEGYSVSREKKERFSLILESASTNQTSMYLCASKKGGQSTEAFFGQGTRLTVV.

The chain combines TRBV6-1 with TRBJ1-2; 7 nucleotides align to TRBD1. The CDR3 is 15 amino acids. Losses at the gene ends were 8 bases for V and 5 bases for J; bases not matched to a gene: 14. Germline CDR1 is MNHNS and CDR2 is SASEGT. CDR3 amino acids: CASPIPMGTAYGYTF. In DNA form, the CDR3 reads TGTGCCAGCCCCATCCCCATGGGGACAGCTTATGGCTACACCTTC.

This chain uses TRBV5-1 with TRBJ2-1; D might be TRBD1 (5 bases). Trimming cost V 0 bases and J 0 bases, with 7 bases left between them. Germline V gives CDR1 SGHRS, CDR2 YFSETQ. The CDR3 covers 15 residues. The CDR3: CASSLGGLSYNEQFF. CDR3 bases: TGCGCCAGCAGCTTGGGGGGCCTCTCCTACAATGAGCAGTTCTTC.

The chain recombines TRBV30 with TRBJ1-1; D is ambiguous. Germline V gives CDR1 GTSNPN, CDR2 SVGIG (reference sequence). This CDR3 comprises 12 residues. Trimming took off 2 bases at V and 3 bases at J, with 7 bases between the two ends. The CDR3 here is CAWSTSYTEAFF. The CDR3 DNA sequence: TGTGCCTGGAGTACAAGTTACACTGAAGCTTTCTTT. The full variable domain, with the rest looked up from reference TRBV30 and TRBJ1-1, is SQTIHQWPATLVQPVGSPLSLECTVEGTSNPNLYWYRQAAGRGLQLLFYSVGIGQISSEVPQNLSASRPQDRQFILSSKKLLLSDSGFYLCAWSTSYTEAFFGQGTRLTVV.

CDR3 nucleotide sequence: TGTGCCAGACCAAGTGGACAGGGCACTCATACCGGGGAGCTGTTTTTT. Protein sequence: CARPSGQGTHTGELFF. The rearrangement links TRBV18 to TRBJ2-2, with TRBD1 matching 8 bases. The CDR3 spans 16 residues. V trimming: 9 bases; J trimming: 5 bases; junction bases outside the gene matches: 14. Germline CDR1 is KGHSH and CDR2 is LQKENI.

The chain couples TRBV6-1 to TRBJ2-2; possible D gene TRBD1, 6 bases. The V gene lost 7 bases and the J gene lost 4 bases, with 16 bases spanning the gap. Per the germline V gene, CDR1 is MNHNS and CDR2 is SASEGT. This CDR3 spans 15 amino acids. The CDR3 loop is CASNTYRAGTGELFF. CDR3 nucleotides: TGTGCCAGCAATACCTACAGGGCAGGCACCGGGGAGCTGTTTTTT.

The V and J genes are TRBV20-1 and TRBJ2-7; no clear D. Germline loops: CDR1 DFQATT, CDR2 SNEGSKA (reference sequence). V was trimmed by 2 bases and J by 4 bases, leaving 6 bases between them. The CDR3 sequence is 11 residues long. The chain's CDR3 is CSARLKYEQYF. CDR3 coding DNA: TGCAGTGCTAGACTTAAATACGAGCAGTACTTC.

The chain combines TRBV5-8 with TRBJ2-7; unclear D gene. Trimming took off 0 bases at V and 3 bases at J, with 13 bases between the two ends. Germline V CDR1 and CDR2: SGHTS, YDEGEE. The CDR3 is 15 amino acids. DNA of the CDR3: TGTGCCAGCAGCTTGGACGCTAGAATGAGCTACGAGCAGTACTTC. Encoded protein: CASSLDARMSYEQYF.